Each of the 8 T cell receptor beta chains below was sequenced from the same sample in a study of cytomegalovirus exposure and HLA in healthy donors. The PCR contained 60 Vbeta and 13 Jbeta primers. Generated by immunoSEQ multiplex PCR, the TCRdb table keeps only in-frame clones and is missing some. The sample shows about 150,000 clones, around 70% of them seen only once. The sample comprised PBMCs. The receptor source for this set is a man aged 25-40 years in good health and CMV-seronegative.

J is TRBJ1-4 and V is TRBV5-5; 7 positions agree with TRBD1. The length of the CDR3 is 17 residues. From germline, CDR1 is SGHKS and CDR2 YYEKEE (reference sequence). V lost 4 bases and J lost 5; bases outside the gene matches: 14. CDR3 protein: CASSLVGQQMGNEKLFF. The CDR3 DNA follows: TGTGCCAGCAGCCTTGTGGGACAGCAGATGGGGAATGAAAAACTGTTTTTT.

This rearrangement joins TRBV28 to TRBJ2-3; TRBD1 is a possible D gene (5 bases). V was trimmed by 5 bases and J by 0 bases, leaving 15 bases between them. The germline V gene has CDR1 MDHEN and CDR2 SYDVKM. The length of the CDR3 is 16 residues. The CDR3 bases are TGTGCCAGCAGTGCCCCGGGCAGGGCTAGCACAGATACGCAGTATTTT. Translated, it gives CASSAPGRASTDTQYF. The whole variable domain, filled in from reference TRBV28 and TRBJ2-3, reads DVKVTQSSRYLVKRTGEKVFLECVQDMDHENMFWYRQDPGLGLRLIYFSYDVKMKEKGDIPEGYSVSREKKERFSLILESASTNQTSMYLCASSAPGRASTDTQYFGPGTRLTVL.

The rearrangement joins TRBV6-1 to TRBJ2-7; TRBD2 agrees at 16 bases. In germline, CDR1 is MNHNS, CDR2 SASEGT. Trimming cost V 4 bases and J 1 base; bases outside gene matches: 10. The length of the CDR3 is 19 residues. CDR3 nucleotides: TGTGCCAGCAGTGCCCTAGGGACTAGCGGGGGGGAATTTTCCTACGAGCAGTACTTC. It yields the protein CASSALGTSGGEFSYEQYF.

V gene TRBV6-4 combines with J gene TRBJ2-3; 11 positions agree with TRBD1. Trimming at V came to 5 bases and at J to 6 bases, leaving 1 base not matched to a gene. The germline V gene has CDR1 MRHNA and CDR2 SNTAGT. CDR3 length: 13 residues. The CDR3 protein is CASSRDRGDTQYF. CDR3 nucleotides: TGTGCCAGCAGTCGGGACAGGGGGGATACGCAGTATTTT.

This clone was picked up a small number of times. The V gene is TRBV7-2, the J gene TRBJ2-4, with TRBD1 matching over 8 bases. The V and J ends lost 3 bases and 9 bases, in that order; junction bases with no gene match: 13. Germline assignment: CDR1 SGHTA and CDR2 FQGNSA. The CDR3 runs to 16 residues. CDR3 sequence (DNA): TGTGCCAGCAGCTTCATAGAGGGGACAGGCGTGAGCATTCAGTACTTC. This sequence encodes CASSFIEGTGVSIQYF.

There are a few counts of this clone. The chain combines TRBV14 with TRBJ2-7; TRBD2 agrees at 12 bases. Germline V CDR1 and CDR2: SGHDN, FVKESK. The CDR3 spans 15 residues. J gave up 4 bases and V 3 bases, and 4 bases lay outside the gene matches. The CDR3 nucleotides read TGTGCCAGCAGCCATCCTAGCGGGGGGGCATACGAGCAGTACTTC. It yields the protein CASSHPSGGAYEQYF.

This chain joins TRBV2 and TRBJ2-7; D not certain. The V and J ends lost 3 bases and 2 bases respectively, with 5 bases between them. CDR1 is SNHLY and CDR2 is FYNNEI in the germline V gene. The length of the CDR3 is 12 residues. The CDR3 here is CASSDYTYEQYF. The CDR3 coding sequence is TGTGCCAGCAGTGACTATACCTACGAGCAGTACTTC.

This clone was seen a few times. The gene calls are TRBV7-2 and TRBJ2-7; D perhaps matches TRBD2 (6 bases). With 9 bases removed from V and 2 bases from J, the gap between germline ends came to 17 bases. This CDR3 has 14 amino acids. CDR1 and CDR2 (germline): SGHTA, FQGNSA. Here the CDR3 reads CASRRGAGPYEQYF. The CDR3 nucleotides read TGTGCCAGTCGCCGCGGGGCAGGGCCCTACGAGCAGTACTTC.